One and the same sample provided the 17 T cell receptor beta chains below, sequenced in a study of blood T cell repertoires in COVID-19. Assay used: immunoSEQ multiplex PCR; TCRdb lists only in-frame clones, some missing. The data contain 250,000 to 400,000 clones, 88% of them seen just once; the ten biggest clones take up under 2%. Sequenced: peripheral blood. The source of these receptors is a young woman with COVID-19, enrolled during active disease.

The chain joins TRBV27 to TRBJ1-6; 8 bases align to TRBD1. V was clipped by 5 bases and J by 7 bases; unmatched bases: 10. Per germline, CDR1 MNHEY and CDR2 SMNVEV (reference sequence). CDR3 length equals 16 residues. The CDR3 sequence: CASSLSGQGGNSPLHF. The CDR3, as DNA: TGTGCCAGCAGTCTCTCAGGACAGGGAGGCAATTCACCCCTCCACTTT.

The rearrangement joins TRBV6-1 to TRBJ1-1; possibly TRBD1 for D (6 bases). V gave up 3 bases and J gave up 0 bases, with 17 bases separating them. This CDR3 comprises 17 residues. Per germline, CDR1 MNHNS and CDR2 SASEGT. The CDR3 nucleotides read TGTGCCAGCAGTGATTGGGGGCCCACGGGCGTGAACACTGAAGCTTTCTTT. It codes for CASSDWGPTGVNTEAFF.

The chain joins TRBV5-4 to TRBJ2-7; a weak D match, TRBD1 (5 bases). This CDR3 contains 14 residues. In germline, CDR1 is SGHNT, CDR2 YYREEE (reference sequence). The ends were cut back, 2 bases at V and 5 bases at J, with 14 bases in the middle. CDR3 nucleotide sequence: TGTGCCAGCAGCTTAGGTAGGTCCAGGGACGAGCAGTACTTC. It yields the protein CASSLGRSRDEQYF.

The rearrangement uses TRBV10-3 and TRBJ1-2; 8 bases fit TRBD1. With V trimmed by 6 bases and J by 5 bases, 5 bases remained unmatched. CDR1 and CDR2 from the germline V gene are ENHRY and SYGVKD. This CDR3 is 13 amino acids long. The CDR3 sequence is CAIRTDREYGYTF. In DNA form, the CDR3 reads TGTGCCATCAGAACGGACAGGGAATATGGCTACACCTTC.

This clone was counted a single time. The chain's CDR3 is CATSDRVGNQPQHF. CDR3 DNA: TGTGCCACTTCAGACAGGGTAGGGAATCAGCCCCAGCATTTT. V and J are TRBV19 and TRBJ1-5; 7 bases are shared with TRBD1. The CDR3 extends over 14 amino acids. Trimming took 10 bases from V and 4 from J; bases not matched to a gene: 10. Germline lookup yields CDR1 LNHDA and CDR2 SQIVND (reference sequence). The full variable domain, its missing parts supplied by reference TRBV19 and TRBJ1-5, is DGGITQSPKYLFRKEGQNVTLSCEQNLNHDAMYWYRQDPGQGLRLIYYSQIVNDFQKGDIAEGYSVSREKKESFPLTVTSAQKNPTAFYLCATSDRVGNQPQHFGDGTRLSIL.

The chain links TRBV19 to TRBJ1-4, with no clear D. The CDR3 has 17 residues. Germline CDR1 LNHDA, CDR2 SQIVND (reference sequence). V lost 2 bases, J lost 3 bases, and 16 bases lay in between. The CDR3 protein is CASSIYSRPQANEKLFF. The CDR3 region has the DNA TGTGCCAGTAGTATATATAGTCGGCCCCAGGCTAATGAAAAACTGTTTTTT.

The rearrangement links TRBV11-3 to TRBJ2-2; possibly TRBD2 for D (6 bases). This CDR3 is built from 13 residues. Germline V gives CDR1 SGHNT, CDR2 YENEEA. V lost 8 bases and J lost 6, with 13 bases in between. The CDR3 DNA reads as TGTGCCAGCTACGCAGGAGGGGCCGGGGAGCTGTTTTTT. This codes for CASYAGGAGELFF.

The chain has TRBV25-1 and TRBJ1-5, with D possibly being TRBD1 (5 bases). This CDR3 has 14 amino acids. Germline V gene lookup returns CDR1 MGHDK and CDR2 SYGVNS. The V end lost 3 bases, the J end lost 6 bases, and 12 bases lay between the germline ends. Here the CDR3 DNA reads TGTGCCAGCAGTGATGGGGGGGTGGGTCAGCCCCAGCATTTT. This gives the protein CASSDGGVGQPQHF.

To note about this clone: A junction end diverges from the germline sequence, so it may reflect a read error. The chain couples TRBV12-3 or TRBV12-4 to TRBJ2-5, with D possibly being TRBD1 (5 bases). The CDR3 contains 12 residues. The CDR3 loop reads CASGDSQETQHF. The DNA for the CDR3 is TGTGCCAGCGGAGACAGCCAAGAGACCCAGCACTTC.

This clone was seen more than once but under ten times. V and J are TRBV2 and TRBJ1-6; the D gene is possibly TRBD1 (5 bases). Germline V gene lookup returns CDR1 SNHLY and CDR2 FYNNEI. This CDR3 contains 17 residues. V shed 2 bases and J shed 4 bases, with 15 bases lying between them. The DNA for the CDR3 is TGTGCCAGCAGTGAATTGGAAGGGGCGATTTATAATTCACCCCTCCACTTT. Translating it yields CASSELEGAIYNSPLHF.

This clone was recorded only once. The chain employs TRBV7-2 and TRBJ1-4, with D perhaps matching TRBD1 (6 bases). V was cut by 1 base and J by 5 bases, with 11 bases left in between. CDR3 length: 15 amino acids. Germline CDR1 is SGHTA and CDR2 is FQGNSA. CDR3 sequence (DNA): TGTGCCAGCAGCTTAGGGACAGTCGAGAATGAAAAACTGTTTTTT. Protein sequence: CASSLGTVENEKLFF.

The rearrangement uses TRBV27 and TRBJ1-2; TRBD1 is a possible D gene (6 bases). The length of the CDR3 is 15 residues. The germline CDR1 and CDR2 sequences are MNHEY and SMNVEV (reference sequence). V was pared by 8 bases and J by 0 bases, with 16 bases between. CDR3 nucleotides: TGTGCCAGCTGTCCGGTGACAGGAGCTAACTATGGCTACACCTTC. It is translated as CASCPVTGANYGYTF.

The chain joins TRBV2 to TRBJ1-5; D call uncertain. Trimming took off 3 bases at V and 9 bases at J, with 18 bases between the two ends. Looked up from germline, CDR1 is SNHLY and CDR2 is FYNNEI. The length of the CDR3 is 15 residues. For the CDR3, the DNA is TGTGCCAGCAGTGATCACAGTCAAGTCTTACGGCCCCAGCATTTT. Amino acid sequence: CASSDHSQVLRPQHF.

The chain couples TRBV5-1 to TRBJ2-3, with a weak D call TRBD2 (8 bases). The V gene's germline CDR1 is SGHRS and CDR2 YFSETQ. The CDR3 spans 15 residues. V was shortened by 4 bases and J by 2 bases, with 14 bases between the two germline ends. In DNA form, the CDR3 reads TGCGCCAGCAGCCCAGGGGGACTAGACACAGATACGCAGTATTTT. It translates to CASSPGGLDTDTQYF.

The V and J genes are TRBV4-1 and TRBJ1-4, with 9 bases matching TRBD1. Per germline, CDR1 MGHRA and CDR2 YSYEKL. The CDR3 runs to 15 residues. J lost 8 bases, V lost 4 bases, and 8 bases had no gene match. The CDR3 region has the DNA TGCGCCAGCAGCCTTGGCACAGGGGGCGTGGAAAAACTGTTTTTT. Encoded protein: CASSLGTGGVEKLFF.

This clone was seen only a few times. The chain combines TRBV2 with TRBJ1-1; 12 bases align to TRBD1. Losses at the gene ends were 6 bases for V and 1 base for J; bases not matched to a gene: 0. This CDR3 region has 14 residues. Germline loops: CDR1 SNHLY, CDR2 FYNNEI. The CDR3 bases are TGTGCCAGCAGGGGACAGGGGGCGAACACTGAAGCTTTCTTT. It is translated as CASRGQGANTEAFF.

This clone was detected a few times. The J gene is TRBJ1-3, the V gene TRBV9; the match to TRBD1 covers 8 bases. This CDR3 region has 15 residues. J lost 4 bases, V lost 2 bases, and 5 bases had no gene match. Germline V gene lookup returns CDR1 SGDLS and CDR2 YYNGEE. CDR3: CASSVTGGPGNTIYF. DNA of the CDR3: TGTGCCAGCAGCGTTACAGGGGGACCCGGAAACACCATATATTTT.